The sequence of this T cell receptor (beta chain) was determined in a study of T cells expressing NK-cell markers (dated by TCRdb to about 2020). In terms of the full investigation: Seven or eight donors provided sorted CD3+CD56+NKG2C+, CD3+CD56+NKG2C- and CD3+CD56-NKG2C+ T-cell subsets, whose TCR beta-chain repertoires were profiled. Of the eight sequenced donors, seven were found to be HCMV-seropositive and one was found to be HCMV-seronegative. All eight donors whose samples were sequenced were randomly selected healthy volunteers, three of them men and five women. Illumina HiSeq 2000/2500, MiSeq or NextSeq was used to sequence libraries as 2 x 150 bp reads.

With regard to this clonotype: Its antigen is still unknown.

The instrument given in TCRdb is Illumina HiSeq 2000. TCR beta cDNA libraries were prepared using 5'RACE template switching, which introduced a universal primer site and unique molecular identifiers. cDNA synthesis was primed from the TCR beta constant segment and was followed by two successive PCR amplification steps. In the authors' own workflow: MIGEC handled demultiplexing of the reads and grouping by UMI, while MiTCR was used to assemble and quantify clonotypes. To remove erroneous sequences, TCR cDNA sequences were retained only when supported by two or more reads. Downstream repertoire analysis used the tcR package, and clonotypes were matched across fractions by CDR3 nucleotide sequence plus V segment. VDJmatch was used to annotate antigen specificity against VDJdb, with one amino acid substitution in CDR3 allowed. TCRdb reprocessed the reads; each CDR3 protein sequence makes one entry, and DNA is unavailable. For this entry, the V and J calls and clone size follow TCRdb and not the study's own pipeline. This sample's table carries more than 400,000 distinct CDR3 sequences. The biggest ten clones account for 6% to 9.5% of the sample.

What the study reported, not specific to this receptor: In roughly 6 donors, the dominant CD3+CD56+NKG2C+ clonotypes were found to rank among the top 10 CD8+ clonotypes and to make up about 1.0-7.5% of CD8+ T cells. Those dominant clonotypes were again the most abundant among CD3+CD56-NKG2C+ cells in a handful of donors, at about 25-60.1%. Whether the expanded NKG2C-expressing T cell clones were specific for HCMV antigens remained unclear.

CDR1 and CDR2 are read off the germline V gene as MDHEN and SYDVKM. The CDR3 covers 16 residues, taking in both the cysteine and the phenylalanine. DNA is not on record. HCMV serostatus was determined by detecting HCMV-specific IgG in serum with a commercial ELISA kit. Peripheral blood mononuclear cells were isolated from blood by Ficoll density gradient centrifugation. The receptor was isolated from a woman between 18 and 75 years old in good health. Sample: blood T cells: a sorted CD56 or NKG2C T cell subset, CD4+ or CD8+ T cells, or bulk PBMC T cells (not recorded which). Rearrangement joined TRBV28 to TRBJ2-3; lacking DNA, the TRBD1 call made by TCRdb goes unchecked. The encoded CDR3 is CASSSDRQTNTDTQYF.